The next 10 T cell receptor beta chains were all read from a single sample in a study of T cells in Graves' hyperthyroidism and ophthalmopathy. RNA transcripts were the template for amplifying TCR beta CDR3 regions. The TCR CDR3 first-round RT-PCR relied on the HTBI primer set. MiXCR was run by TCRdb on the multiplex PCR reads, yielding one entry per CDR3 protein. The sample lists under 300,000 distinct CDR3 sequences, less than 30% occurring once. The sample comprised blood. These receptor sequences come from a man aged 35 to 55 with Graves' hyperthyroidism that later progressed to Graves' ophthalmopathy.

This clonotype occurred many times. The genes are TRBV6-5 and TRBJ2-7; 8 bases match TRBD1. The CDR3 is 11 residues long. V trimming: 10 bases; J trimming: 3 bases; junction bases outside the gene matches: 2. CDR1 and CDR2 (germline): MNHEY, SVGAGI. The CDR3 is CATDRGYEQYF. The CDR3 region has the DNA TGTGCCACCGACAGGGGCTACGAGCAGTACTTC.

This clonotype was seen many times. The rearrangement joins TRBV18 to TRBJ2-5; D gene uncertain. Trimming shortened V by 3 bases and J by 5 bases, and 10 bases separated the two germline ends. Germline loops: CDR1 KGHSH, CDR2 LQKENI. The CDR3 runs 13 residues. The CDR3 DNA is TGTGCCAGCTCACCTGCCCTGAGGGAGACCCAGTACTTC. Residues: CASSPALRETQYF.

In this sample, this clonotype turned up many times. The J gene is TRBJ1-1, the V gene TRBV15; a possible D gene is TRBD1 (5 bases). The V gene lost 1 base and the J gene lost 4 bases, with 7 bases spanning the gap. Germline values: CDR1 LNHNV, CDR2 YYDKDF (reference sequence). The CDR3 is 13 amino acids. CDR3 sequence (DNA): TGTGCCACCAGCAGAGCAGGGTCCACTGAAGCTTTCTTT. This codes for CATSRAGSTEAFF.

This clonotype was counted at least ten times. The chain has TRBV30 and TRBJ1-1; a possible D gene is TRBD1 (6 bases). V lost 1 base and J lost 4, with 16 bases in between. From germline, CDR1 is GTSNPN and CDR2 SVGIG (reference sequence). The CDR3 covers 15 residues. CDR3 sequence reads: CAWSGLGGLSTEAFF. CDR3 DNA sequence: TGTGCCTGGAGTGGCCTCGGGGGCTTGAGCACTGAAGCTTTCTTT.

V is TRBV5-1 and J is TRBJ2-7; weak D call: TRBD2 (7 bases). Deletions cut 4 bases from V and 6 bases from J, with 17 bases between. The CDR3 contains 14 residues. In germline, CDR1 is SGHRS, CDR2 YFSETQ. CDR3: CASSRAAGAAEQYF. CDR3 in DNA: TGCGCCAGCAGCCGCGCCGCGGGGGCAGCCGAGCAGTACTTC.

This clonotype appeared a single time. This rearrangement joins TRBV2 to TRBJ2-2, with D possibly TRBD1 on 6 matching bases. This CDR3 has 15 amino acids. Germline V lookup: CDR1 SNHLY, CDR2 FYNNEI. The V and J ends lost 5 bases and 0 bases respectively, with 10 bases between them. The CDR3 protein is CASSTRTANTGELFF. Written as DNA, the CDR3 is TGTGCCAGCAGTACCCGGACAGCGAACACCGGGGAGCTGTTTTTT.

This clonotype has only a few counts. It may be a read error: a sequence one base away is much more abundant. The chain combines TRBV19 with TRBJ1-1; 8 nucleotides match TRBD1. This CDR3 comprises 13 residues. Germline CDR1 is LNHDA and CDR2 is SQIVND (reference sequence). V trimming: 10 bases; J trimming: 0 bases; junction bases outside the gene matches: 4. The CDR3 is CAIRDRMNTEAFF. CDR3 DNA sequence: TGTGCCATCCGGGACAGGATGAACACTGAAGCTTTCTTT. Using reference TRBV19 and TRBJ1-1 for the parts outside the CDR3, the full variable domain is DGGITQSPKYLFRKEGQNVTLSCEQNLNHDAMYWYRQDPGQGLRLIYYSQIVNDFQKGDIAEGYSVSREKKESFPLTVTSAQKNPTAFYLCAIRDRMNTEAFFGQGTRLTVV.

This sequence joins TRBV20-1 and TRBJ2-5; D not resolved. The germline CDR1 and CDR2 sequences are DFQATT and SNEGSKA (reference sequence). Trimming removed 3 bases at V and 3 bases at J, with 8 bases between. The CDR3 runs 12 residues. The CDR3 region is CSASPSEETQYF. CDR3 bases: TGCAGTGCTAGTCCCAGCGAAGAGACCCAGTACTTC.

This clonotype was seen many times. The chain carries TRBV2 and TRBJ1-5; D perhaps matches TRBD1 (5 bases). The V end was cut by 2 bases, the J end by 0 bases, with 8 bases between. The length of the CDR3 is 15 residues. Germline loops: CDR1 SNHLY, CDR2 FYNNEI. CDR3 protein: CASSEYRYSNQPQHF. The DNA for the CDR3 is TGTGCCAGCAGTGAATACAGGTATAGCAATCAGCCCCAGCATTTT. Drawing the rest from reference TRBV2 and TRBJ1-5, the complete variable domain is EPEVTQTPSHQVTQMGQEVILRCVPISNHLYFYWYRQILGQKVEFLVSFYNNEISEKSEIFDDQFSVERPDGSNFTLKIRSTKLEDSAMYFCASSEYRYSNQPQHFGDGTRLSIL.

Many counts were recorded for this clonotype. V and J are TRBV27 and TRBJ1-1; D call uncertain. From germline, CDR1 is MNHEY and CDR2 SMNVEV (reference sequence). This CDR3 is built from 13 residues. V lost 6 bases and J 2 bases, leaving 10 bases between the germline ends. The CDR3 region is CASRRVGNTEAFF. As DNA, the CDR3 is TGTGCCAGCAGAAGGGTTGGTAACACTGAAGCTTTCTTT.